This TCR beta chain was found in a study of cytomegalovirus exposure and HLA in healthy donors. Study-level findings and limits: A prior analysis recorded that most TCR beta V segments were productive about 87% or about 30% of the time.

It was with 60 Vbeta and 13 Jbeta primers that the PCR ran. This table comes from immunoSEQ multiplex PCR, and its TCRdb copy is limited to in-frame clones, with some not included. The sample has 120,000 or so clones, about 68% seen once. Remarks on this clone: Its antigen is as yet unknown.

Sequences were obtained from PBMCs. This TCR derives from a man in his forties in good health and CMV-seropositive.

The CDR3 sequence is CASSHPGQGVYNEQFF. The CDR3 nucleotides are TGTGCCAGCAGCCACCCTGGACAGGGGGTCTACAATGAGCAGTTCTTC. The chain couples TRBV7-2 to TRBJ2-1; TRBD1 aligns across 10 bases. CDR3 length equals 16 residues. Trimming removed 5 bases from V and 3 bases from J; junction bases left unmatched: 7. In germline, CDR1 is SGHTA, CDR2 FQGNSA.